This TCR beta chain derives from a study of hypomethylating agent response in myelodysplastic syndrome. Study at large: With a mean age of about 78 +/- 6.2 years, patients were most commonly cytogenetically diploid.

The study, taken as a whole, reports: Responders gained more novel clonotypes; non-responders had more contracted clonotypes after treatment. Across all patients and within response groups, hypomethylating treatment left richness, diversity and clonality without significant change.

On this clone: What it binds is unknown.

The table came from immunoSEQ multiplex PCR; TCRdb's copy has only in-frame clones and leaves some out. Of about 5,400 clones listed, 88% are singletons. The receptor was isolated from a human donor with myelodysplastic syndrome. This specimen consisted of bone marrow, obtained before or after starting hypomethylating agent treatment for myelodysplastic syndrome (not recorded which).

In DNA, the CDR3 is TGCGCCAGCAGCTTGGTGGCAGGAAGCAATGAGCAGTTCTTC. Protein product: CASSLVAGSNEQFF. The chain joins TRBV5-1 to TRBJ2-1; no firm D call. Deletions cut 0 bases from V and 6 bases from J, with 10 bases between. Germline V gives CDR1 SGHRS, CDR2 YFSETQ. CDR3 length: 14 amino acids.